This is a list of T cell receptor beta chains from one sample in a study of CD8 T cells in Susac syndrome. TCRdb analysed the immunoSEQ multiplex PCR reads with MiXCR anew, one entry per CDR3 protein. The sample carries about 130,000 distinct CDR3 sequences, under 95% recorded once. The sequenced material came from CD8+ T cells from PBMCs. The receptor source for this set is a human donor with multiple sclerosis. CDR3s include the opening cysteine and the closing phenylalanine or tryptophan. The order of the fields is V gene, D gene, clone size, J gene, CDR3 protein, CDR3 DNA. D genes are given only for firm matches. Rows give clone size only sometimes, using once, few, many, or a class for an expanded clone.

TRBV5-6	.	few	TRBJ1-2	CASSFSRLGRGLYRRHPPRGYTF	TGTGCCAGCAGCTTTTCCAGGCTGGGCAGGGGACTTTATCGACGACACCCTCCCCGTGGCTACACCTTC
TRBV5-1	TRBD1	.	TRBJ2-5	CASGSTGVIQYF	TGCGCCAGCGGATCGACAGGGGTTATCCAGTACTTC
TRBV7-9	.	.	TRBJ1-1	CASVKGDTEAFF	TGTGCCAGCGTCAAGGGGGACACTGAAGCTTTCTTT
TRBV29-1	.	.	TRBJ2-1	CSVEAPKWYNEQFF	TGCAGCGTTGAGGCTCCGAAGTGGTACAATGAGCAGTTCTTC
TRBV7-9	.	.	TRBJ2-7	CASSLQTTYSYEQYF	TGTGCCAGCAGCCTACAGACGACATACTCCTACGAGCAGTACTTC
TRBV7-9	TRBD1	.	TRBJ2-7	CASSSTGTGKPYEQYF	TGTGCCAGCAGCTCGACGGGGACAGGGAAACCCTACGAGCAGTACTTC
TRBV5-1	TRBD2	.	TRBJ2-7	CASSLLAGGMGEQYF	TGCGCCAGCAGCTTACTGGCGGGAGGGATGGGCGAGCAGTACTTC
TRBV7-3	.	.	TRBJ2-5	CASSFGGSGETQYF	TGTGCCAGCAGCTTCGGTGGATCAGGCGAGACCCAGTACTTC
TRBV5-1	.	.	TRBJ1-2	CASSFGTGFGYTF	TGCGCCAGCAGCTTTGGAACAGGGTTCGGCTACACCTTC
TRBV9	.	.	TRBJ2-1	CASSVAERGNEQFF	TGTGCCAGCAGCGTAGCGGAGAGGGGCAATGAGCAGTTCTTC
TRBV6-5	.	.	TRBJ1-1	CASSYSLGTHLEAFF	TGTGCCAGCAGTTACTCGTTGGGGACTCACCTGGAAGCTTTCTTT
TRBV19	.	.	TRBJ2-5	CASTPGDTIQETQYF	TGTGCCAGTACCCCAGGGGACACAATACAAGAGACCCAGTACTTC
TRBV9	.	.	TRBJ2-2	CASSDQNTGELFF	TGTGCCAGCAGCGATCAGAACACCGGGGAGCTGTTTTTT